Given below is one T cell receptor beta chain in context. There is no known antigen for this receptor. No base quality values were provided; no much bigger clone lies one nucleotide off. Each collaborating institution followed its own protocols to collect whole blood in K2EDTA tubes. Collaborator samples were shipped for TCRbeta analysis as frozen whole blood, isolated PBMCs, or DNA extracted from either sample type. The sample comes from a study of blood T cell repertoires in COVID-19 (dated by TCRdb to between 2020 and 2021). With respect to the entire study: The collaborator samples originated in the United States, Italy and Spain and spanned the acute and convalescent phases of COVID-19. A de-identified subject ID, COVID-19 status, age in years and sex were almost always included in the sample metadata. The prospective study material was composed of cDNA or gDNA derived from T cells, B-cell-depleted T cells, or PBMCs. The repertoires were released in a freely available public database meant as a resource for research on the immune response to SARS-CoV-2. HLA class I and class II types, where available, came from metadata supplied by the sample provider rather than from assay-based typing. The samples were drawn from the first 160 participants of the ongoing ImmuneRACE study and from 1,254 subjects provided by 6 global collaborators. The dataset comprised deeply sampled blood TCRbeta repertoires from subjects exposed to, actively infected with, or recovered from COVID-19. Findings and caveats that apply to the study as a whole: The amount of clinical and demographic metadata varied by source and participant and was provided uncurated.

Trimming leaves V shorter by 5 bases and J shorter by 7 bases, with the junction holding 8 bases beyond the gene matches. CDR1 and CDR2 are drawn from the germline V gene: KGHSH, LQKENI. Taken from cysteine to phenylalanine, the CDR3 has 15 residues. CDR3 DNA only is kept here, 45 bases in frame from base 1. TCRbeta CDR3 regions were amplified from genomic DNA by means of the immunoSEQ Assay, a bias-controlled multiplex PCR. The authors' pipeline ran thus. Within the assay, amplification of reference gene primers was used to estimate how many nucleated cells each sample contained. To quantify the absolute abundance of each unique TCRbeta CDR3 rearrangement, sequence reads were collapsed and filtered. For each sample, productive Simpson clonality was calculated as the square root of Simpson's diversity index across productive rearrangements. Sourced from immuneACCESS, this table was stored by TCRdb with only in-frame sequences that have V and J called. A share of the clones is absent; for the studies checked, an unresolved V gene accounts for under half, and the remainder has no known explanation. V, J and clone size are those of that table, while D and trimming were read from the DNA. The sample data list approximately 170,000 clones, and about four fifths of these were observed just once. Of the sample, approximately 11% is held by the ten largest clones.

Sequencing used peripheral blood. The receptor was derived from a man aged 60-69 years with active or convalescent COVID-19. The rearrangement combines TRBV18 with TRBJ2-4; the junction holds 10 bases that match TRBD2. The CDR3 sequence is CASSESGGAMNIQYF. The nucleotide sequence reads as follows: TGTGCCAGCTCAGAAAGCGGGGGGGCCATGAACATTCAGTACTTC.